A selection of T cell receptor beta chains follows, all from one sample in a study of T cell responses to AZD1222 COVID-19 vaccine. Sequenced by immunoSEQ multiplex PCR; TCRdb stores in-frame clones only, minus some. This sample carries roughly 160,000 clones, 85% to 95% of them seen once, and the ten largest clones take about 0.9%. Material: peripheral blood, obtained on day 0 of AZD1222 vaccination. These receptors all stem from an adult in good health. The CDR3 runs from the conserved cysteine through the conserved F or W. A D gene is named only where the DNA matches it firmly. Size values are once, few and many counts, or a class for expanded clones, and some rows have none.

-	TRBV7-8	TRBJ1-2	-	TGTGCCAGCAGCCATCGGGGGGAGAAGGTCTATGGCTACACCTTC	CASSHRGEKVYGYTF
-	TRBV19	TRBJ2-1	TRBD1	TGTGCCAGTAGTCGACAGGGGATGAACTACAATGAGCAGTTCTTC	CASSRQGMNYNEQFF
-	TRBV4-2	TRBJ1-2	-	TGTGCCAGCAGCCAAGAAAGGGGGTTGGGTGGCTACACCTTC	CASSQERGLGGYTF
-	TRBV4-1	TRBJ2-7	-	TGCGCCAGCAGCCAAACGGACCTTTTGACCTACGAGCAGTACTTC	CASSQTDLLTYEQYF
-	TRBV9	TRBJ2-2	-	TGTGCCAGCAGCGAGGGGCAGGGGAGAAATATACACACCGGGGAGCTGTTTTTT	CASSEGQGRNIHTGELFF
-	TRBV4-1	TRBJ2-3	TRBD1	TGCGCCAGCAGCCCTAGGACAGGGGAGGCAGATACGCAGTATTTT	CASSPRTGEADTQYF
-	TRBV7-8	TRBJ2-1	TRBD2	TGTGCCAGCAGCTACCCCCCTGGGAGGGATAGAGCCTACAATGAGCAGTTCTTC	CASSYPPGRDRAYNEQFF
-	TRBV19	TRBJ1-2	TRBD1	TGTGCCAGTAGTCTTGGACAGGGGGTTTATGGCTACACCTTC	CASSLGQGVYGYTF
-	TRBV5-4	TRBJ2-1	-	TGTGCCAGCAGCTTGTGGGCAGGGAACGTCGACAATGAGCAGTTCTTC	CASSLWAGNVDNEQFF
-	TRBV7-2	TRBJ1-2	-	TGTGCCAGCAGCTTTGGAAGCCTCGTTGCCTATGGCTACACCTTC	CASSFGSLVAYGYTF
-	TRBV5-1	TRBJ2-2	-	TGCGCCAGCAGCTTGATGCTGGGCACCGGGGAGCTGTTTTTT	CASSLMLGTGELFF
-	TRBV12-3/TRBV12-4	TRBJ1-1	-	TGTGCCAGCAGTACGGTGCTTGAAGCTTTCTTT	CASSTVLEAFF
-	TRBV29-1	TRBJ2-7	-	TGCAGCGTTCCCCATCCTTCATACGAGCAGTACTTC	CSVPHPSYEQYF
-	TRBV3-1/TRBV3-2	TRBJ2-3	TRBD1	TGTGCCAGCAGCCAAGTAGGACAGGTTTATCCCACAGATACGCAGTATTTT	CASSQVGQVYPTDTQYF
-	TRBV14	TRBJ1-5	TRBD1	TGTGCCAGCAGCCGGGACAGGGGAAGCAATCAGCCCCAGCATTTT	CASSRDRGSNQPQHF
-	TRBV10-1	TRBJ2-1	-	TGCGCCAGCAGTGAGAGGAATGGATATGAGCAGTTCTTC	CASSERNGYEQFF
-	TRBV4-3	TRBJ1-2	-	TGCGCCAGCAGCCAAGAGGCAGGTGCCACCATTAACTATGGCTACACCTTC	CASSQEAGATINYGYTF
-	TRBV20-1	TRBJ1-2	-	TGCAGGAGTGGTGGCTACACCTTC	CRSGGYTF
-	TRBV5-4	TRBJ2-5	TRBD2	TGTGCCAGCAGCTCGGCGACTTCGGGAGCTAGCGGGGAGACCCAGTACTTC	CASSSATSGASGETQYF
once	TRBV19	TRBJ2-5	TRBD2	TGTGCCAGTAGTATGGCTAGCGGGGGGCCTACCAGAGAGACCCAGTACTTC	CASSMASGGPTRETQYF
once	TRBV5-6	TRBJ1-2	TRBD1	TGTGCCAGCAGCCTTGGCCGACAGGGCCGTTACTATGGCTACACCTTC	CASSLGRQGRYYGYTF
once	TRBV11-3	TRBJ2-5	-	TGTGCCAGCAGCTTCGGGTGGGGGGGCACATGGGATACTCAGACCCAGTACTTC	CASSFGWGGTWDTQTQYF
-	TRBV30	TRBJ1-4	-	TGTGCCTGGAGTGTACGCAGGGGTGAAAAACTGTTTTTT	CAWSVRRGEKLFF
-	TRBV12-3/TRBV12-4	TRBJ2-4	-	TGTGCCAGCAGTTTCTCACAAACCATTCAGTACTTC	CASSFSQTIQYF
-	TRBV6-5	TRBJ1-1	-	TGTGCTCATAAGACGAACACTGAAGCTTTCTTT	CAHKTNTEAFF
-	TRBV28	TRBJ1-2	TRBD1	TGTGCCAGCAGTTCCCCACCGGGACAGGGTGACTATGGCTACACCTTC	CASSSPPGQGDYGYTF
-	TRBV5-1	TRBJ1-2	TRBD1	TGCGCCAGCAGCTTCCAACAGGGGGATGGCTACACCTTC	CASSFQQGDGYTF
once	TRBV5-1	TRBJ2-7	-	TGCGCCAGCAGCTCTTCTAGTTCCTACGAGCAGTACTTC	CASSSSSSYEQYF